This passage covers 25 T cell receptor beta chains from one sample sequenced in a study of T-cell reconstitution after alpha-beta-depleted transplantation in children. It was with unique molecular identifiers that the TCRbeta library was prepared. MiXCR was run by TCRdb on the PCR reads, yielding one entry per CDR3 protein. The sample lists approximately 500,000 distinct CDR3 sequences; approximately 10% were seen once. This sample comprised PBMCs, obtained before TCRalphabeta/CD19-depleted stem cell transplant. The receptors here all came from a child aged 2-15 years with inherited bone marrow failure, due to receive a stem cell transplant.

This clonotype came up many times. The chain employs TRBV12-3 or TRBV12-4 and TRBJ2-5; D uncertain. V was trimmed by 3 bases and J by 9 bases, leaving 17 bases between them. There are 14 residues in the CDR3. CDR3 sequence reads: CASSFTQAPGAQYF. The CDR3 DNA is TGTGCCAGCAGTTTCACCCAGGCTCCAGGAGCCCAGTACTTC.

At least ten counts were recorded for this clonotype. The rearrangement uses TRBV7-9 and TRBJ2-3; maybe TRBD1 (6 bases). Germline V gives CDR1 SEHNR, CDR2 FQNEAQ (reference sequence). This CDR3 region has 13 residues. V was cut by 2 bases and J by 6 bases, with 9 bases left in between. This chain's CDR3 is CASSLMGADTQYF. The CDR3 DNA is TGTGCCAGCAGCTTAATGGGGGCCGATACGCAGTATTTT.

The table lists this clonotype with many counts. The chain has TRBV29-1 and TRBJ2-1; TRBD1 agrees at 9 bases. Looked up from germline, CDR1 is SQVTM and CDR2 is ANQGSEA. The CDR3 is made up of 14 amino acids. The V gene end was trimmed by 0 bases and the J gene end by 8 bases; junction bases not matched to a gene: 5. The CDR3 sequence: CSVEDLDRGDEQFF. DNA of the CDR3: TGCAGCGTTGAAGACCTGGACAGGGGCGATGAGCAGTTCTTC.

This clonotype has a count of ten or more. This chain connects TRBV4-3 to TRBJ2-1; 13 bases align to TRBD2. The junction had 2 bases not matched to a gene; V was cut back by 1 base and J by 8 bases. The germline gives CDR1 LGHNA, CDR2 YSLEER. This CDR3 has 15 residues. The CDR3 protein is CASSQALAGGDEQFF. The CDR3 region has the DNA TGCGCCAGCAGCCAAGCACTAGCGGGAGGGGATGAGCAGTTCTTC.

This clonotype was observed many times. The CDR3 coding sequence is TGTGCCACCAGCAGAGATTGGAGTAGCTGGGAGACCCAGTACTTC. This sequence encodes CATSRDWSSWETQYF. This chain connects TRBV15 to TRBJ2-5; no clear D gene. Deletions cut 0 bases from V and 5 bases from J, with 13 bases between. Germline assignment: CDR1 LNHNV and CDR2 YYDKDF (reference sequence). The CDR3 loop spans 15 amino acids.

This clonotype occurred many times. This chain links TRBV28 with TRBJ2-1; TRBD2 aligns across 7 bases. CDR1 is MDHEN, CDR2 SYDVKM, per germline. Unmatched junction bases numbered 10, after V lost 9 bases and J lost 8 bases. The length of the CDR3 is 13 residues. The CDR3 sequence is CARVPGLLDEQFF. DNA of the CDR3: TGTGCCAGAGTTCCGGGACTACTCGATGAGCAGTTCTTC.

The sample holds many counts of this clonotype. This chain links TRBV27 with TRBJ2-1; D call uncertain. V was shortened by 5 bases and J by 4 bases, with 12 bases between the two germline ends. This CDR3 contains 14 residues. The germline V gene has CDR1 MNHEY and CDR2 SMNVEV (reference sequence). The CDR3 bases are TGTGCCAGCAGTCCCTATAGCACGTACAATGAGCAGTTCTTC. This translates into CASSPYSTYNEQFF.

This clonotype was seen at least ten times. The J gene is TRBJ1-1, the V gene TRBV10-3; no definite D call. The CDR3 has 13 residues. Trimming took 0 bases from V and 3 from J, leaving 5 bases between them. The germline V gene has CDR1 ENHRY and CDR2 SYGVKD. In DNA, the CDR3 is TGTGCCATCAGTGAGTCGATGGACACTGAAGCTTTCTTT. It encodes CAISESMDTEAFF.

This sequence joins TRBV20-1 and TRBJ1-2; D possibly corresponds to TRBD1 (5 bases). In germline, CDR1 is DFQATT, CDR2 SNEGSKA (reference sequence). The CDR3 is 12 residues long. The V and J ends lost 6 bases and 8 bases respectively, with 16 bases between them. Written as DNA, the CDR3 is TGCAGTGCCCTGGGCCCACGGGACGGCTACACCTTC. It specifies CSALGPRDGYTF.

The table lists this clonotype with many counts. This chain joins TRBV6-2 or TRBV6-3 and TRBJ1-5; D unclear. The CDR3 extends over 11 amino acids. V was pared by 6 bases and J by 12 bases, with 12 bases between. The germline gives CDR1 MNHEY, CDR2 SVGEGT. This CDR3 reads CASRLPGSQHF. Here the CDR3 DNA reads TGTGCCAGCAGATTACCGGGGAGCCAGCATTTT.

This clonotype was observed many times. The V gene is TRBV6-5, the J gene TRBJ2-3; no definite D call. Germline CDR1 reads MNHEY; CDR2 reads SVGAGI. V was pared by 2 bases and J by 0 bases, with 9 bases between. This CDR3 has 15 residues. The CDR3 DNA sequence: TGTGCCAGCAGTTACCGCTACTCTAGCACAGATACGCAGTATTTT. Its protein is CASSYRYSSTDTQYF.

This clonotype was seen ten or more times. The chain joins TRBV27 to TRBJ2-2; 14 positions agree with TRBD2. Per germline, CDR1 MNHEY and CDR2 SMNVEV (reference sequence). This CDR3 is built from 19 residues. J was trimmed by 0 bases and V by 4 bases; bases with no gene match: 7. The CDR3 spells CASSSTTSGRESNTGELFF. The CDR3 DNA sequence: TGTGCCAGCAGTTCGACGACTAGCGGGAGGGAATCGAACACCGGGGAGCTGTTTTTT.

Many counts were recorded for this clonotype. This sequence joins TRBV5-5 and TRBJ2-7, with D perhaps matching TRBD2 (6 bases). This CDR3 is 13 amino acids long. V gave up 7 bases and J gave up 6 bases, with 17 bases separating them. CDR1 and CDR2 (germline): SGHKS, YYEKEE (reference sequence). The CDR3 loop reads CASRPQPGVEQYF. The CDR3 DNA sequence: TGTGCCAGCCGGCCCCAACCGGGAGTCGAGCAGTACTTC.

The rearrangement uses TRBV27 and TRBJ2-3, with a weak D call TRBD2 (5 bases). The CDR3 has 16 amino acids. CDR1 and CDR2 (germline): MNHEY, SMNVEV (reference sequence). V lost 2 bases and J lost 4, with 16 bases in between. The CDR3 DNA follows: TGTGCCAGCAGTTTAGCCCGCAGGTCCGGGGCAGATACGCAGTATTTT. Protein sequence: CASSLARRSGADTQYF.

This clonotype was observed at least ten times. The chain joins TRBV15 to TRBJ1-1, with a tentative D call TRBD1 (6 bases). Trimming left V 4 bases short and J 5 bases short, with 14 bases between. The CDR3 spans 14 residues. Looked up from germline, CDR1 is LNHNV and CDR2 is YYDKDF (reference sequence). In DNA, the CDR3 is TGTGCCACCAGCAAAGGGGGGGAGGTAACTGAAGCTTTCTTT. It translates to CATSKGGEVTEAFF.

Note on this clonotype: The junction shows a germline mismatch at one end, possibly a read error. This chain links TRBV12-3 or TRBV12-4 with TRBJ2-1; D unclear. This CDR3 has 13 residues. Written as DNA, the CDR3 is TGTGCCAGCAGTCTAGTAGGGTACAATGTGCAGTTCTTC. It encodes CASSLVGYNVQFF.

At least ten counts were recorded for this clonotype. The chain has TRBV5-1 and TRBJ2-1; 8 nucleotides match TRBD1. CDR1 and CDR2 from the germline V gene are SGHRS and YFSETQ. V was pared by 4 bases and J by 2 bases, with 5 bases of the junction left unmatched. The length of the CDR3 is 15 residues. Here the CDR3 DNA reads TGCGCCAGCAGCGGAGGACAGGGCACCTACAATGAGCAGTTCTTC. Translating gives CASSGGQGTYNEQFF.

This clonotype was seen repeatedly, ten times or more. The chain links TRBV2 to TRBJ2-3; D remains ambiguous. The CDR3 spans 11 residues. The germline V and J ends were trimmed by 4 bases and 6 bases, with 5 bases remaining between them. Germline CDR1 SNHLY, CDR2 FYNNEI. The CDR3 nucleotides are TGTGCCAGCAGTGTTTTCGATACGCAGTATTTT. It is translated as CASSVFDTQYF.

At least ten counts were recorded for this clonotype. This chain connects TRBV29-1 to TRBJ2-7; 8 nucleotides align to TRBD1. Germline-derived CDR1 and CDR2 are SQVTM and ANQGSEA. The CDR3 is made up of 12 amino acids. V lost 4 bases, J lost 3 bases, and 2 bases stayed unmatched. This CDR3 reads CSVVGQGYEQYF. Here the CDR3 DNA reads TGCAGCGTTGTTGGACAGGGCTACGAGCAGTACTTC.

This clonotype showed up many times. The chain uses TRBV28 and TRBJ2-7, with D possibly being TRBD1 (6 bases). Germline V CDR1 and CDR2: MDHEN, SYDVKM. The CDR3 totals 14 residues. V gave up 5 bases and J gave up 0 bases, with 11 bases separating them. DNA for the CDR3: TGTGCCAGCAGTCCGGGACAAAGCTCCTACGAGCAGTACTTC. Protein sequence: CASSPGQSSYEQYF. Together with reference TRBV28 and TRBJ2-7, the CDR3 gives the full variable domain: DVKVTQSSRYLVKRTGEKVFLECVQDMDHENMFWYRQDPGLGLRLIYFSYDVKMKEKGDIPEGYSVSREKKERFSLILESASTNQTSMYLCASSPGQSSYEQYFGPGTRLTVT.

The sample holds many counts of this clonotype. Here the CDR3 DNA reads TGTGCCAGCAGTCCCCCCCGGGGCAGCCGTGTCCATGGCTACACCTTC. Protein: CASSPPRGSRVHGYTF. The chain has TRBV28 and TRBJ1-2; D perhaps matches TRBD1 (5 bases). The CDR3 totals 16 residues. The germline gives CDR1 MDHEN, CDR2 SYDVKM. With 5 bases removed from V and 6 bases from J, the gap between germline ends came to 22 bases.

This clonotype was observed many times. The V and J genes are TRBV6-2 or TRBV6-3 and TRBJ2-5, with 7 bases matching TRBD2. Germline CDR1 MNHEY, CDR2 SVGEGT. V lost 6 bases to trimming and J lost 1 base; unmatched junction nucleotides: 8. CDR3 size: 15 residues. The CDR3 here is CASSFPGGIQETQYF. CDR3 in DNA: TGTGCCAGCAGCTTCCCCGGGGGGATCCAAGAGACCCAGTACTTC.

This clonotype was seen many times. V gene TRBV20-1 combines with J gene TRBJ2-3; 9 bases match TRBD1. The V gene's germline CDR1 is DFQATT and CDR2 SNEGSKA (reference sequence). The CDR3 has 15 residues. Losses at the gene ends were 5 bases for V and 0 bases for J; bases not matched to a gene: 6. DNA for the CDR3: TGCAGTGCTGGTCTCGGGACAGGGAGCACAGATACGCAGTATTTT. Its translation: CSAGLGTGSTDTQYF.

This clonotype has ten or more counts. The chain is built from TRBV20-1 and TRBJ2-5, with a weak D call TRBD1 (5 bases). Germline V gene lookup returns CDR1 DFQATT and CDR2 SNEGSKA (reference sequence). V dropped 3 bases and J dropped 4 bases, with 15 bases sitting between them. This CDR3 comprises 14 residues. CDR3 nucleotide sequence: TGCAGTGCTAGTATGGGCCAGGGTGGAGAGACCCAGTACTTC. Its translation is CSASMGQGGETQYF.

This clonotype has a count of ten or more. The chain links TRBV5-1 to TRBJ2-1, with 11 bases matching TRBD1. The V segment lost 0 bases and the J segment 5 bases; nucleotides outside the gene matches: 1. Germline loops: CDR1 SGHRS, CDR2 YFSETQ. This CDR3 has 15 residues. The CDR3 spells CASSLGDRGDNEQFF. The CDR3 DNA follows: TGCGCCAGCAGCTTGGGGGACAGGGGGGACAATGAGCAGTTCTTC.